This T cell receptor beta chain is drawn from a study of blood T cell repertoires in COVID-19. The wider study: The study drew acute and convalescent COVID-19 samples from the United States, Italy and Spain. PBMCs, B-cell-depleted T cells, or T cells provided the cDNA or gDNA that made up the material.

In the authors' workflow: Amplifying reference gene primers gave estimates of nucleated cell counts. Sequenced by immunoSEQ multiplex PCR; TCRdb stores in-frame clones only, minus some. That table furnishes V, J and clone size, whereas the DNA furnished D and trimming. The table lists some 150,000 clones, 84% of them singletons, with roughly 9.8% in the top ten. CDR1 LNHDA and CDR2 SQIVND come from the germline V gene (reference sequence). CDR3 length equals 16 residues. The junction had 7 bases not matched to a gene; V was cut back by 6 bases and J by 4 bases. The specimen was peripheral blood. The chain recombines TRBV19 with TRBJ2-6, with 9 bases identical to TRBD1. This sequence was found in a woman aged 50 to 60 with acute or convalescent COVID-19. CDR3 protein: CASRIHRGLGANVLTF. The CDR3 DNA follows: TGTGCCAGTAGGATACACAGGGGGCTCGGGGCCAACGTCCTGACTTTC.